This T cell receptor (beta chain) is drawn from a study of PD-1 blockade in classical Hodgkin lymphoma. Study outcomes and limitations: Whereas CD4+ TCR diversity had risen significantly by C4D1, CD8+ TCR diversity had not.

This clone was detected only a few times. Antigen specificity is unknown. V lost 0 bases, J lost 4 bases, and 6 bases stayed unmatched. Looked up from germline, CDR1 is MGHRA and CDR2 is YSYEKL. The CDR3 is made up of 16 amino acids. Data came from immunoSEQ multiplex PCR; TCRdb stores just in-frame clones and leaves some out. Of some 18,000 clones listed, more than 75% were seen once; the top ten hold 20% to 25%. As for time point: cycle 4 day 1 (C4D1), after 6 weeks of nivolumab. Every single patient, without exception, relapsed after autologous stem cell transplantation, and brentuximab vedotin exposure varied.

The starting material was peripheral blood mononuclear cells (PBMCs), obtained before the fourth cycle of nivolumab. The chain couples TRBV4-1 to TRBJ2-1; 7 nucleotides match TRBD2. The TCR was taken from a human donor with classical Hodgkin lymphoma. CDR3 in amino acids: CASSQETSGVYNEQFF. CDR3 in DNA: TGCGCCAGCAGCCAAGAAACCAGCGGGGTTTACAATGAGCAGTTCTTC.